A single sample gave rise to the 22 T cell receptor beta chains below, sequenced in a study of T cells in Graves' hyperthyroidism and ophthalmopathy. RNA transcripts provided the source from which TCR beta CDR3 regions were amplified. TCR CDR3 underwent first-round RT-PCR with the HTBI primer set. TCRdb redid the calling of the multiplex PCR reads with MiXCR, one entry per CDR3 protein. The sample contains hundreds of thousands of distinct CDR3 sequences, 20% to 25% of which appear only once. Sequenced input: blood. The source is a woman aged 70-85 years with Graves' ophthalmopathy.

This clonotype came up many times. This rearrangement joins TRBV28 to TRBJ2-7; 9 positions agree with TRBD1. The CDR3 has 15 residues. Unmatched junction bases numbered 9, after V lost 6 bases and J lost 3 bases. The germline V gene encodes CDR1 MDHEN and CDR2 SYDVKM. The CDR3 DNA sequence: TGTGCCAGCAGGGACACACAGGGGGCTGTCTACGAGCAGTACTTC. Its translation is CASRDTQGAVYEQYF.

This clonotype was observed many times. The chain employs TRBV20-1 and TRBJ1-1, with TRBD1 as a possible D gene (5 bases). V lost 6 bases to trimming and J lost 6 bases, with 17 bases between them. CDR3 length equals 13 residues. Germline V gene data show CDR1 as DFQATT and CDR2 as SNEGSKA (reference sequence). Here the CDR3 reads CSALRGPGSEAFF. In DNA, the CDR3 is TGCAGTGCCTTAAGGGGCCCTGGCTCTGAAGCTTTCTTT.

Only a few counts were recorded for this clonotype. J is TRBJ2-1 and V is TRBV20-1, with 8 bases that match TRBD2. Germline CDR1 DFQATT, CDR2 SNEGSKA (reference sequence). CDR3 length: 15 residues. J lost 2 bases, V lost 5 bases, and 8 bases had no gene match. This CDR3 reads CSASLAGITYNEQFF. The CDR3 DNA reads TGCAGTGCTTCTCTAGCGGGTATTACCTACAATGAGCAGTTCTTC.

This clonotype showed up many times. The chain employs TRBV28 and TRBJ2-7; D is undetermined. V was pared by 7 bases and J by 1 base, with 11 bases between. Per the germline V gene, CDR1 is MDHEN and CDR2 is SYDVKM. CDR3 size: 13 residues. This CDR3 reads CASTLPSSYEQYF. Here the CDR3 DNA reads TGTGCCAGCACCCTTCCTAGTTCCTACGAGCAGTACTTC.

There are a few counts of this clonotype. The J gene is TRBJ2-1, the V gene TRBV28; no reliable D call. V was pared by 5 bases and J by 12 bases, with 11 bases between. The CDR3 is made up of 11 amino acids. In germline, CDR1 is MDHEN, CDR2 SYDVKM. This CDR3 is CASSIFGLQFF. CDR3 coding DNA: TGTGCCAGCAGTATTTTCGGGTTGCAGTTCTTC.

This clonotype has a handful of counts. The genes are TRBV6-2 or TRBV6-3 and TRBJ2-1, with 9 bases aligning to TRBD2. The J segment lost 7 bases and the V segment lost 2 bases, leaving 12 bases of the junction unmatched. Germline loops: CDR1 MNHEY, CDR2 SVGEGT. The CDR3 is 17 amino acids. The CDR3 sequence is CASSYLGAGGPGNEQFF. The CDR3, as DNA: TGTGCCAGCAGTTACCTTGGGGCGGGAGGGCCAGGAAATGAGCAGTTCTTC.

Only a few counts were recorded for this clonotype. The J gene is TRBJ2-7, the V gene TRBV10-1, with D perhaps matching TRBD1 (6 bases). V was shortened by 3 bases and J by 2 bases, with 11 bases between the two germline ends. Germline CDR1 is WNHNN and CDR2 is SYGVQD (reference sequence). The CDR3 runs to 14 residues. The CDR3 DNA is TGCGCCAGCAGTGAAGCCCAGGGGCCCTACGAGCAGTACTTC. Translation gives CASSEAQGPYEQYF.

V is TRBV20-1 and J is TRBJ1-1; TRBD1 might be the D (6 bases). V was pared by 0 bases and J by 5 bases, with 10 bases between. The V gene's germline CDR1 is DFQATT and CDR2 SNEGSKA (reference sequence). CDR3 length: 13 amino acids. As DNA, the CDR3 is TGCAGTGCTAGAGATAAGGGGGTTACTGAAGCTTTCTTT. Its translation: CSARDKGVTEAFF.

The V and J genes are TRBV2 and TRBJ2-3; TRBD1 is a possible D gene (6 bases). CDR3 size: 13 residues. Trimming removed 6 bases at V and 4 bases at J, with 11 bases between. Germline assignment: CDR1 SNHLY and CDR2 FYNNEI. CDR3 in amino acids: CASSRGPADTQYF. CDR3 sequence (DNA): TGTGCCAGCAGCAGGGGCCCCGCAGATACGCAGTATTTT.

The chain recombines TRBV7-8 with TRBJ1-2; D remains unclear. Trimming shortened V by 0 bases and J by 5 bases, and 7 bases separated the two germline ends. Germline loops: CDR1 SGHVS, CDR2 FQNEAQ. CDR3 size: 13 residues. The DNA of the CDR3 is TGTGCCAGCAGCTTAGCGGTTGGGTATGGCTACACCTTC. Protein sequence: CASSLAVGYGYTF.

This clonotype was detected many times. The genes are TRBV7-8 and TRBJ1-2; no clear D gene. Trimming took 1 base from V and 8 from J, leaving 11 bases between them. The CDR3 runs 13 residues. Looked up from germline, CDR1 is SGHVS and CDR2 is FQNEAQ. In DNA form, the CDR3 reads TGTGCCAGCAGCTTAGTGTCCTCCTCGGGCTACACCTTC. Translation gives CASSLVSSSGYTF.

This clonotype occurred once. The chain carries TRBV12-3 or TRBV12-4 and TRBJ1-1; 7 bases map to TRBD1. The trim removed 8 bases at V and 10 bases at J, leaving 7 bases unmatched. The CDR3 contains 11 residues. The CDR3 DNA sequence: TGTGCCAGCGGTGGGAGGGGGCGAGCTTTCTTT. Translation gives CASGGRGRAFF.

The sample holds many counts of this clonotype. The chain joins TRBV7-8 to TRBJ2-5, with D perhaps TRBD1 (6 bases). Germline V gene lookup returns CDR1 SGHVS and CDR2 FQNEAQ. Deletions cut 10 bases from V and 5 bases from J, with 20 bases between. The CDR3 is 14 residues long. In DNA form, the CDR3 reads TGTGCCACCGGACAGACCAGGACGGGGGAGACCCAGTACTTC. Amino acids: CATGQTRTGETQYF.

The chain has TRBV7-2 and TRBJ1-1, with no clear D. From germline, CDR1 is SGHTA and CDR2 FQGNSA. This CDR3 has 14 residues. V lost 3 bases and J lost 2, with 10 bases in between. The CDR3 spells CASSFTVENTEAFF. The CDR3 nucleotides are TGTGCCAGCAGCTTCACGGTAGAAAACACTGAAGCTTTCTTT.

This clonotype was seen a handful of times. The chain uses TRBV7-9 and TRBJ2-5; 8 positions match TRBD1. Germline V lookup: CDR1 SEHNR, CDR2 FQNEAQ (reference sequence). V gave up 5 bases and J gave up 0 bases; unmatched junction bases: 8. CDR3 length: 16 amino acids. CDR3 sequence reads: CASSQRQGQYQETQYF. CDR3 nucleotide sequence: TGTGCCAGCAGCCAAAGACAGGGGCAATACCAAGAGACCCAGTACTTC.

The chain employs TRBV2 and TRBJ2-5, with D possibly TRBD2 on 5 matching bases. V shed 4 bases and J shed 6 bases, with 12 bases lying between them. The CDR3 sequence is 13 residues long. CDR1 SNHLY and CDR2 FYNNEI come from the germline V gene. The CDR3 coding sequence is TGTGCCAGCAGTGCTAGGGAGAGAAAGACCCAGTACTTC. It specifies CASSARERKTQYF.

The chain is built from TRBV5-1 and TRBJ2-1; TRBD2 matches 9 bases. The CDR3 contains 17 residues. With 2 bases clipped from V and 3 bases from J, the junction kept 9 bases outside the gene matches. Per the germline V gene, CDR1 is SGHRS and CDR2 is YFSETQ. The CDR3 sequence is CASSFTLSGSNYNEQFF. CDR3 nucleotides: TGCGCCAGCAGCTTTACACTTAGCGGGAGCAACTACAATGAGCAGTTCTTC. The full variable domain, completed using reference TRBV5-1 and TRBJ2-1, is KAGVTQTPRYLIKTRGQQVTLSCSPISGHRSVSWYQQTPGQGLQFLFEYFSETQRNKGNFPGRFSGRQFSNSRSEMNVSTLELGDSALYLCASSFTLSGSNYNEQFFGPGTRLTVL.

V gene TRBV11-2 combines with J gene TRBJ2-3; no firm D call. The V gene's germline CDR1 is SGHAT and CDR2 FQNNGV. This CDR3 has 14 residues. V lost 2 bases to trimming and J lost 4 bases, with 10 bases between them. As DNA, the CDR3 is TGTGCCAGCAGCTTAATTCTACGGGCAGATACGCAGTATTTT. The encoded protein is CASSLILRADTQYF.

V is TRBV9 and J is TRBJ2-1, with 7 bases lining up with TRBD1. With 3 bases clipped from V and 5 bases from J, the junction kept 5 bases outside the gene matches. Germline CDR1 is SGDLS and CDR2 is YYNGEE. The CDR3 spans 14 residues. The DNA for the CDR3 is TGTGCCAGCAGCGCTGGACAGGTAGACAATGAGCAGTTCTTC. Translation: CASSAGQVDNEQFF.

V is TRBV29-1 and J is TRBJ2-1, with no clear D. From germline, CDR1 is SQVTM and CDR2 ANQGSEA. V lost 0 bases to trimming and J lost 3 bases, with 15 bases between them. This CDR3 is 16 amino acids long. CDR3: CSVEDHPKSFYNEQFF. The CDR3 bases are TGCAGCGTTGAAGATCACCCCAAGTCCTTCTACAATGAGCAGTTCTTC.

V and J are TRBV24-1 and TRBJ1-2; possibly TRBD1 for D (5 bases). Germline CDR1 KGHDR, CDR2 SFDVKD. Trimming removed 3 bases from V and 7 bases from J, with 14 bases in between. The CDR3 sequence is 14 residues long. As DNA, the CDR3 is TGTGCCACCAGTGATGACCGGGACTTCCGTGGCTACACCTTC. Its protein is CATSDDRDFRGYTF.

This clonotype was seen only a few times. This sequence joins TRBV5-1 and TRBJ1-4; maybe TRBD1 (6 bases). CDR1 is SGHRS, CDR2 YFSETQ, per germline. The CDR3 runs to 17 residues. Trimming removed 4 bases from V and 5 bases from J, with 21 bases in between. The CDR3 region is CASSLNPPGQGNEKLFF. The CDR3 nucleotides read TGCGCCAGCAGCCTCAACCCTCCGGGACAAGGGAATGAAAAACTGTTTTTT.